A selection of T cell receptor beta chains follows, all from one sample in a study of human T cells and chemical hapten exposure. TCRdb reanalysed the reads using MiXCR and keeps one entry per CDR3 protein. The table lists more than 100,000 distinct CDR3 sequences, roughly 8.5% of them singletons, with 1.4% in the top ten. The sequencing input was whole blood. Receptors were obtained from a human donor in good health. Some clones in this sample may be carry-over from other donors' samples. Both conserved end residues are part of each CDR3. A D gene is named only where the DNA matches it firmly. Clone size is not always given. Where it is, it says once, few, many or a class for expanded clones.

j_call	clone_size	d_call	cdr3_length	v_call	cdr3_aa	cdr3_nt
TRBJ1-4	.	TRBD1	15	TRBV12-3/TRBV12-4	CASRGQGATNEKLFF	TGTGCCAGCAGGGGACAGGGAGCAACTAATGAAAAACTGTTTTTT
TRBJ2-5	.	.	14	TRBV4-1	CASSQEPSRETQYF	TGCGCCAGCAGCCAAGAGCCTTCTAGGGAGACCCAGTACTTC
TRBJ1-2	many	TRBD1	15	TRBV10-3	CATTGQGLWDYGYTF	TGTGCCACGACGGGACAGGGGTTGTGGGACTATGGCTACACCTTC
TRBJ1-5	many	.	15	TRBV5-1	CASSLEGRPNQPQHF	TGCGCCAGCAGCTTAGAGGGGCGGCCGAATCAGCCCCAGCATTTT
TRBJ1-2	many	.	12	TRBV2	CASRMDGYGYTF	TGTGCCAGCCGGATGGACGGCTATGGCTACACCTTC
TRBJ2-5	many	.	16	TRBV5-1	CASSLETRSPVQTQYF	TGCGCCAGCAGCTTGGAAACAAGATCCCCGGTACAGACCCAGTACTTC
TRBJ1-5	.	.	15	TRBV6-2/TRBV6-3	CASSYSGASNQPQHF	TGTGCCAGCAGTTACTCTGGGGCGAGCAATCAGCCCCAGCATTTT
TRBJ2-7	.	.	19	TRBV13	CASSLELRLYQPPSYEQYF	TGTGCCAGCAGCTTAGAGTTACGGCTTTATCAACCCCCCTCCTACGAGCAGTACTTC
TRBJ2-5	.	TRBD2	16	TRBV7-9	CASSLKVVAGQETQYF	TGTGCCAGCAGCTTAAAGGTGGTAGCGGGACAAGAGACCCAGTACTTC
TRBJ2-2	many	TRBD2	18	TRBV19	CASSIDRLAGENTGELFF	TGTGCCAGTAGTATAGATCGGCTAGCGGGAGAGAACACCGGGGAGCTGTTTTTT
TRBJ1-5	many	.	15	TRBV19	CASSIKRTSNQPQHF	TGTGCCAGTAGTATAAAGCGAACCAGCAATCAGCCCCAGCATTTT
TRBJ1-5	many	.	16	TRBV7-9	CASSQDRDRSNQPQHF	TGTGCCAGCAGCCAGGACCGGGACCGTAGCAATCAGCCCCAGCATTTT
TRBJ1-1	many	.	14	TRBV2	CASRIREENTEAFF	TGTGCCAGCAGAATAAGAGAGGAGAACACTGAAGCTTTCTTT
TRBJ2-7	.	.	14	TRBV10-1	CASSDETASYEQYF	TGCGCCAGCAGTGATGAGACAGCCTCCTACGAGCAGTACTTC
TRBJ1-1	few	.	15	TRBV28	CASSLGVTLNTEAFF	TGTGCCAGCAGTTTAGGGGTTACGCTGAACACTGAAGCTTTCTTT
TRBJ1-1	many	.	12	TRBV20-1	CSARFMIGGAFF	TGCAGTGCTAGATTTATGATAGGGGGAGCTTTCTTT
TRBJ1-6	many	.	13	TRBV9	CASSVEVNSPLHF	TGTGCCAGCAGCGTAGAGGTTAATTCACCCCTCCACTTT
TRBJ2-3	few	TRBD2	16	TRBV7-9	CASRSKSGGDTDTQYF	TGTGCCAGCAGGAGCAAGAGCGGGGGGGACACAGATACGCAGTATTTT
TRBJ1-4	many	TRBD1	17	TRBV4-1	CASSHRQGPRSFEKLFF	TGCGCCAGCAGCCACCGACAGGGCCCCCGGTCATTTGAAAAACTGTTTTTT
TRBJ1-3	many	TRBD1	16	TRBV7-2	CASSLTSGTGGNTIYF	TGTGCCAGCAGCTTAACGTCCGGGACAGGGGGAAACACCATATATTTT
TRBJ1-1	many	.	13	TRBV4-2	CASSSEVNTEAFF	TGTGCCAGCAGCTCAGAGGTAAACACTGAAGCTTTCTTT
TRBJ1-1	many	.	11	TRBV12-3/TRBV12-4	CASTLGDRAFF	TGTGCCAGCACACTGGGAGATAGAGCTTTCTTT
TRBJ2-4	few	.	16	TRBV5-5	CASSLGDGGAKNIQYF	TGTGCCAGCAGCTTGGGGGACGGCGGAGCCAAAAACATTCAGTACTTC
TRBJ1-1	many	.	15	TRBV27	CASSSGPTRNTEAFF	TGTGCCAGCAGTTCGGGACCTACCCGGAACACTGAAGCTTTCTTT
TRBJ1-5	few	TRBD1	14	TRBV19	CASSIYQGGQPQHF	TGTGCCAGTAGTATCTACCAAGGGGGCCAGCCCCAGCATTTT
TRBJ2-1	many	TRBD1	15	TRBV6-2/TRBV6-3	CASSETGGPHNEQFF	TGTGCCAGCAGCGAAACAGGGGGTCCCCACAATGAGCAGTTCTTC
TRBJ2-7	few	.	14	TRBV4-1	CASSLQHSPYEQYF	TGCGCCAGCAGCCTACAGCATTCCCCCTACGAGCAGTACTTC
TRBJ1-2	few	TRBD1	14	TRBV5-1	CASSLGTGIYGYTF	TGCGCCAGCAGCTTGGGGACAGGGATCTATGGCTACACCTTC
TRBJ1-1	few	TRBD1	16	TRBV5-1	CASSRDRAAGGTEAFF	TGCGCCAGCAGCCGGGACAGGGCGGCTGGGGGCACTGAAGCTTTCTTT
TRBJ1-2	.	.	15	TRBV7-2	CASSRGGFWDEGYTF	TGTGCCAGCAGCCGCGGGGGTTTTTGGGATGAAGGCTACACCTTC
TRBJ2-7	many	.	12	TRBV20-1	CSASGNSYEQYF	TGCAGTGCTAGCGGGAATAGCTACGAGCAGTACTTC
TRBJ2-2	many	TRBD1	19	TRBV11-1	CASSPNPGQGARATGELFF	TGTGCCAGCAGCCCTAATCCGGGACAGGGGGCGAGGGCCACCGGGGAGCTGTTTTTT
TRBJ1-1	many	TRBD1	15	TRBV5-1	CASSLGQALNTEAFF	TGCGCCAGCAGCTTAGGACAGGCCCTGAACACTGAAGCTTTCTTT
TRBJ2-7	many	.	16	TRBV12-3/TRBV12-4	CASSSFRAGRTYEQYF	TGTGCCAGCAGCTCATTTAGGGCAGGAAGGACCTACGAGCAGTACTTC
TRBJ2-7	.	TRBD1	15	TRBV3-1	CASSPGTGPGYEQYF	TGTGCCAGCAGCCCCGGGACAGGGCCAGGCTACGAGCAGTACTTC
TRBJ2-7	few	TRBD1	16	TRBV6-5	CASSYSWTGGSYEQYF	TGTGCCAGCAGTTACTCGTGGACAGGGGGCTCCTACGAGCAGTACTTC
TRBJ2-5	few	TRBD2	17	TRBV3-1	CASSKRSGGAVQETQYF	TGTGCCAGCAGCAAAAGGAGCGGGGGTGCCGTTCAAGAGACCCAGTACTTC
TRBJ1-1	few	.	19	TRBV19	CASSARRRGTKQGALAAFF	TGTGCCAGTAGTGCTCGCAGAAGGGGGACTAAACAGGGCGCCCTGGCAGCTTTCTTT
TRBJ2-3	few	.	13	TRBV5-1	CASSWDDTDTQYF	TGCGCCAGCAGCTGGGACGACACAGATACGCAGTATTTT
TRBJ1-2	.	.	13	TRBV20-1	CSASPQGDYGYTF	TGCAGTGCTAGCCCCCAAGGGGACTATGGCTACACCTTC
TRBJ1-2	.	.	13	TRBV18	CASSPEAVYGYTF	TGTGCCAGCTCACCGGAAGCGGTCTATGGCTACACCTTC
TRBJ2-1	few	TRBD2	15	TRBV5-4	CASSGGLAGDNEQFF	TGTGCCAGCAGCGGGGGACTAGCGGGGGACAATGAGCAGTTCTTC
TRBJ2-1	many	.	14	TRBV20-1	CSARAGGSYNEQFF	TGCAGTGCTAGAGCCGGGGGCTCCTACAATGAGCAGTTCTTC
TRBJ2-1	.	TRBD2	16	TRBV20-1	CSARERGVSIYNEQFF	TGCAGTGCTAGGGAGCGGGGGGTTTCCATTTACAATGAGCAGTTCTTC
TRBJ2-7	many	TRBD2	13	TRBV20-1	CSARGTSELEQYF	TGCAGTGCTAGAGGGACTAGCGAGCTCGAGCAGTACTTC